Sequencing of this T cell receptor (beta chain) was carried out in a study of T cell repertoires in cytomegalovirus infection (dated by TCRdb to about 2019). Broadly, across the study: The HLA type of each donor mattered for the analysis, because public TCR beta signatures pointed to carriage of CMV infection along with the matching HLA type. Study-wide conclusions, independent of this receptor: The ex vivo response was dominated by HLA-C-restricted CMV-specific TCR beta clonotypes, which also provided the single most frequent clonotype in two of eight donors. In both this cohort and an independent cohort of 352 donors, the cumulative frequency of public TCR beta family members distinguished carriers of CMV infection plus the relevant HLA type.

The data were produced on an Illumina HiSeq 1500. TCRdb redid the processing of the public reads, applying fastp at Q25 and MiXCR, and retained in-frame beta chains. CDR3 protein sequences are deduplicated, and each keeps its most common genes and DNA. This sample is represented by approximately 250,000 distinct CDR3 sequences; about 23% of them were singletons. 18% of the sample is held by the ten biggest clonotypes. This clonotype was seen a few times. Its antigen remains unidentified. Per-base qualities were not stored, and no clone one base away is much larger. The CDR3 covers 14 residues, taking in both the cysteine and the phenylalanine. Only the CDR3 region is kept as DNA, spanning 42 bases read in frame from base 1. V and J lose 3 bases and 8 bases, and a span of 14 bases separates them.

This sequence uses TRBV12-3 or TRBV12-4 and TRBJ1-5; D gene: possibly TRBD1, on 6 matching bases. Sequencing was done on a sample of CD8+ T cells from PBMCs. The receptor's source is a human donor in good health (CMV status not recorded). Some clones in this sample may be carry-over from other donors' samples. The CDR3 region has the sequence CASSFTGSWEPQHF. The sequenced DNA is TGTGCCAGCAGTTTTACAGGGAGTTGGGAGCCCCAGCATTTT.